One and the same sample provided the 10 T cell receptor beta chains below, sequenced in a study of T cell responses to AZD1222 COVID-19 vaccine. Profiled with immunoSEQ multiplex PCR; TCRdb holds only in-frame clones, not every one. This sample has roughly 100,000 clones, with roughly 90% found just once. Specimen: peripheral blood, collected on day 0 of AZD1222 vaccination. Receptor source: an adult in good health.

In DNA, the CDR3 is TGTGCCAGCAGCACCCAAGGGGGCGACTATGGCTACACCTTC. Translation: CASSTQGGDYGYTF. J is TRBJ1-2 and V is TRBV9, with 7 bases aligning to TRBD1. Trimming cost V 4 bases and J 3 bases; bases outside gene matches: 6. This CDR3 region has 14 residues. The germline gives CDR1 SGDLS, CDR2 YYNGEE.

The V gene is TRBV4-2, the J gene TRBJ2-7; D call uncertain. This CDR3 has 14 amino acids. CDR1 LGHNA and CDR2 YNFKEQ come from the germline V gene. V lost 0 bases to trimming and J lost 3 bases, with 9 bases between them. CDR3 nucleotide sequence: TGTGCCAGCAGCCAAGATACGGTCTTCTACGAGCAGTACTTC. Amino acid sequence: CASSQDTVFYEQYF.

There are a few counts of this clone. The V call is TRBV4-2, the J call TRBJ1-2, with a possible D match to TRBD1 (5 bases). CDR3 size: 15 residues. Between the trimmed V and J ends, which lost 4 bases and 8 bases, there was a span of 20 bases. The germline V gene encodes CDR1 LGHNA and CDR2 YNFKEQ. The CDR3 coding sequence is TGTGCCAGCAGCCGGGACTCCGTTGAGTATCGCGGCTACACCTTC. Encoded protein: CASSRDSVEYRGYTF.

V usage is TRBV27 and J usage is TRBJ2-7; D may be TRBD2 (6 bases). This CDR3 comprises 16 residues. Germline CDR1 is MNHEY and CDR2 is SMNVEV (reference sequence). Trimming took 4 bases from V and 5 from J, leaving 21 bases between them. CDR3 amino acids: CASSSPMRRRVDEQYF. CDR3 in DNA: TGTGCCAGCAGTTCACCCATGCGGCGGAGGGTAGACGAGCAGTACTTC.

The rearrangement joins TRBV18 to TRBJ2-1; 15 bases are shared with TRBD2. Germline CDR1 and CDR2: KGHSH and LQKENI. The CDR3 is made up of 16 amino acids. Trimming removed 4 bases from V and 7 bases from J; junction bases left unmatched: 5. CDR3 bases: TGTGCCAGCTCACTTGGAGGGACTAGCGGGAGGAATGAGCAGTTCTTC. Amino acids: CASSLGGTSGRNEQFF.

This chain joins TRBV18 and TRBJ2-5; the D gene is possibly TRBD2 (5 bases). This CDR3 spans 13 amino acids. With 0 bases removed from V and 5 bases from J, the gap between germline ends came to 7 bases. Germline values: CDR1 KGHSH, CDR2 LQKENI. CDR3 DNA sequence: TGTGCCAGCTCACCACCACGGAGGGAGACCCAGTACTTC. It specifies CASSPPRRETQYF.

The CDR3 loop is CASSSSSGSSPYNEQFF. CDR3 in DNA: TGTGCCAGCAGCTCTTCTAGCGGGAGCTCCCCCTACAATGAGCAGTTCTTC. This chain links TRBV9 with TRBJ2-1; 10 bases fit TRBD2. The CDR3 consists of 17 residues. Germline V gene data show CDR1 as SGDLS and CDR2 as YYNGEE. With V trimmed by 4 bases and J by 2 bases, 9 bases remained unmatched.

V and J are TRBV5-4 and TRBJ1-4; 7 bases map to TRBD1. This CDR3 is built from 14 residues. Germline V gives CDR1 SGHNT, CDR2 YYREEE (reference sequence). J was trimmed by 5 bases and V by 4 bases; bases with no gene match: 5. CDR3 sequence reads: CASSPGTENEKLFF. In nucleotides, the CDR3 is TGTGCCAGCAGCCCCGGGACAGAAAATGAAAAACTGTTTTTT.

The V call is TRBV3-1 (or the pseudogene TRBV3-2), the J call TRBJ1-3, with a tentative D call TRBD1 (5 bases). This CDR3 has 18 residues. The V gene lost 0 bases and the J gene lost 3 bases, with 18 bases spanning the gap. Germline values: CDR1 LGHDT, CDR2 YNNKEL (reference sequence). CDR3 in amino acids: CASSQEPPGTPIGNTIYF. The DNA for the CDR3 is TGTGCCAGCAGCCAAGAACCCCCCGGGACGCCTATTGGAAACACCATATATTTT.

The genes are TRBV3-1 (or the pseudogene TRBV3-2) and TRBJ1-3; D uncertain. Germline loops: CDR1 LGHDT, CDR2 YNNKEL (reference sequence). V dropped 2 bases and J dropped 0 bases, with 5 bases sitting between them. The CDR3 totals 14 residues. The CDR3 DNA reads as TGTGCCAGCAGCCAAACTAGCTCTGGAAACACCATATATTTT. This encodes CASSQTSSGNTIYF.